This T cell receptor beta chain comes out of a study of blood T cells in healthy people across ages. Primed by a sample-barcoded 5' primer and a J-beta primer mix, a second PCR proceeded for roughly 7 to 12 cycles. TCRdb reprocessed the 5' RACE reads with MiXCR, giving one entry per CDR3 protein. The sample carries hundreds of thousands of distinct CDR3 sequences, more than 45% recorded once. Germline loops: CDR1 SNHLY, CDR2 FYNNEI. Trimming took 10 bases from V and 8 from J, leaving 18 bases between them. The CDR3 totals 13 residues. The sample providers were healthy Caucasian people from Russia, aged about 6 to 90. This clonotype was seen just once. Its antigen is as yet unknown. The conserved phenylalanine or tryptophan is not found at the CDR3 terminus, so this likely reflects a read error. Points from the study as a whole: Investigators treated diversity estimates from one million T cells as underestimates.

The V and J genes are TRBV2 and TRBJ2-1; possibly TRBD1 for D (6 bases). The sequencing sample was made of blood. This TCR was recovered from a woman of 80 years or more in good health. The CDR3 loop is CATRGDPGDEQFL. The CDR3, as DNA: TGTGCCACCAGGGGTGACCCTGGGGATGAGCAGTTCTTA.